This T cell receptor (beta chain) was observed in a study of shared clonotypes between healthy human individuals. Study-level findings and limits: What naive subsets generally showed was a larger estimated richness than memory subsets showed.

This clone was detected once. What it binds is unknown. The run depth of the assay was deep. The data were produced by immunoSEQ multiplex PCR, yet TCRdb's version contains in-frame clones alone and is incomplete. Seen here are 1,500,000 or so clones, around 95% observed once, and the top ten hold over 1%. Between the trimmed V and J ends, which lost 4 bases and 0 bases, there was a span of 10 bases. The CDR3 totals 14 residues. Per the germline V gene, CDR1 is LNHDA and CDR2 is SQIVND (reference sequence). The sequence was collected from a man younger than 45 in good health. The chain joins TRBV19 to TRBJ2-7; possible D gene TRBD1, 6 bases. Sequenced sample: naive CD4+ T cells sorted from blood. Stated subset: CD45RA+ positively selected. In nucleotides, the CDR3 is TGTGCCAGTAGTACCCCAGGGGCCTCCTACGAGCAGTACTTC. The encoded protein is CASSTPGASYEQYF.